Listed below are T cell receptor beta chains from one sample, sequenced in a study of OX40 agonist ivuxolimab in advanced cancers. The repertoire was sequenced with immunoSEQ multiplex PCR; TCRdb's copy has only in-frame clones and lacks some. This sample yields 30,000 to 45,000 clones, of which roughly 80% are seen a single time; 21% belongs to the top ten. Sequenced here: CD4+ or CD8+ T cells sorted from blood, sampled in a trial of the OX40 agonist ivuxolimab. These receptors were taken from an adult with an advanced solid tumor such as melanoma, head and neck, liver or kidney cancer. The CDR3 runs from the conserved cysteine through the conserved F or W. A D gene is named only where the DNA matches it firmly. Size values are once, few and many counts, or a class for expanded clones, and some rows have none.

TRBV7-3	TRBD2	once	TRBJ2-1	TGTGCCAGCAGCTTACTTTTGGCTAGCGGGAGGAATGAGCAGTTCTTC	CASSLLLASGRNEQFF
TRBV11-3	TRBD2	.	TRBJ2-2	TGTGCCAGCAGCTTAGGACTAGCGGGAGAGACCGGGGAGCTGTTTTTT	CASSLGLAGETGELFF
TRBV5-1	TRBD1	.	TRBJ1-2	TGCGCCAGCAGCGTCAGGGGGAGGGATGGCTACACCTTC	CASSVRGRDGYTF
TRBV7-9	.	.	TRBJ1-2	TGTGCCAGCAGCTTAGGGTCAGGGTCGGGCTACACCTTC	CASSLGSGSGYTF
TRBV10-2	.	.	TRBJ1-4	TGCGCCAGCCGGGATCAGAATGAAAAACTGTTTTTT	CASRDQNEKLFF
TRBV19	.	.	TRBJ1-1	TGTGCCAGTAGTATAGGTCGGGGATCTGAAGCTTTCTTT	CASSIGRGSEAFF
TRBV30	TRBD2	.	TRBJ2-7	TGTGCCTGGAGTCTGTTACGGAGTAGCGGGGCCTCAACCTACGAGCAGTACTTC	CAWSLLRSSGASTYEQYF
TRBV30	TRBD2	.	TRBJ2-7	TGTGCCTGGAGTGTATCTAGGACTAGCGGGGCGCTCTACGAGCAGTACTTC	CAWSVSRTSGALYEQYF
TRBV5-1	.	once	TRBJ2-7	TGCGCCAGCAGCCCGGGAGGGGACAGCTCCTACGAGCAGTACTTC	CASSPGGDSSYEQYF
TRBV5-5	.	.	TRBJ1-5	TGTGCCAGCAGCTTGGTATCGGGGGCCCCTTATAGCAATCAGCCCCAGCATTTT	CASSLVSGAPYSNQPQHF
TRBV4-2	.	.	TRBJ1-2	TGTGCCAGCAGCAGGGCTAACTATGGCTACACCTTC	CASSRANYGYTF
TRBV5-8	.	.	TRBJ2-1	TGTGCCAGCAGCTTGGGCCCATGGGGAGATGAGCAGTTCTTC	CASSLGPWGDEQFF
TRBV6-1	.	.	TRBJ1-6	TGTGCCACGTTCCAGGGACTCAATAATTCACCCCTCCACTTT	CATFQGLNNSPLHF
TRBV7-9	TRBD1	.	TRBJ1-1	TGTGCCAGCAGCTTAGCGCTTGGGACAGCGAACACTGAAGCTTTCTTT	CASSLALGTANTEAFF
TRBV21-1	.	medium-sized	TRBJ2-7	TGTGCCAGCAGCGCATCCACAGGGGATTACGAGCAGTACTTC	CASSASTGDYEQYF
TRBV6-6	TRBD1	.	TRBJ1-1	TGTGCCAGCAGCAAGGGACAGACGAACACTGAAGCTTTCTTT	CASSKGQTNTEAFF
TRBV5-1	TRBD1	.	TRBJ1-4	TGCGCCAGCAGCAAGGGGACAGGGGGGCTTAATGAAAAACTGTTTTTT	CASSKGTGGLNEKLFF
TRBV5-1	TRBD2	medium-sized	TRBJ2-3	TGCGCCAGCAGCTTCGGGGGGGATACGCAGTATTTT	CASSFGGDTQYF